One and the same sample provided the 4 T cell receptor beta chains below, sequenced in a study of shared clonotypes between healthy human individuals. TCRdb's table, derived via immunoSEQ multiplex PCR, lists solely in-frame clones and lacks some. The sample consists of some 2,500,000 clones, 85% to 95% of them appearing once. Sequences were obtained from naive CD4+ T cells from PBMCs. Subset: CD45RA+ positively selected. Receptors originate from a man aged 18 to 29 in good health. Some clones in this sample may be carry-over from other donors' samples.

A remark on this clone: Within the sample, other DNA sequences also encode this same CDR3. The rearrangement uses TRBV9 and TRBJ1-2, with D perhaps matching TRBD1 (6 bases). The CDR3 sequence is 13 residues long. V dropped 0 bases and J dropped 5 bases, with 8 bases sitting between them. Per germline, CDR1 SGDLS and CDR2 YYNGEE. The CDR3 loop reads CASSVDRDYGYTF. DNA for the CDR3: TGTGCCAGCAGCGTAGACAGGGATTATGGCTACACCTTC.

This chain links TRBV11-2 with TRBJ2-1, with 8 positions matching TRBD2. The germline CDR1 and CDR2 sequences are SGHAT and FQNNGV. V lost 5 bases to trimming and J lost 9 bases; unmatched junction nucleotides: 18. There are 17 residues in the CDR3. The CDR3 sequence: CASSPTYQQRGPTEQFF. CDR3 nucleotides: TGTGCCAGCAGCCCCACCTATCAACAGCGGGGGCCCACTGAGCAGTTCTTC.

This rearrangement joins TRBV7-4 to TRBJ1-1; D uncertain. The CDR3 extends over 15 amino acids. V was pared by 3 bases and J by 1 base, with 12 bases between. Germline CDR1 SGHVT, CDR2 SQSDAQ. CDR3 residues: CASSFGVRENTEAFF. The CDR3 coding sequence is TGTGCCAGCAGCTTCGGGGTGCGAGAGAACACTGAAGCTTTCTTT.

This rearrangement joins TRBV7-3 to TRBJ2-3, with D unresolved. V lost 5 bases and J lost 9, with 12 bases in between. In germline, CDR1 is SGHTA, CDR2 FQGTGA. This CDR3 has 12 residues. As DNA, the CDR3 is TGTGCCAGCAGCCCAGACTCCTCCACGCAGTATTTT. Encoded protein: CASSPDSSTQYF. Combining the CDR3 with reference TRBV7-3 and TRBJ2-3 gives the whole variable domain GAGVSQTPSNKVTEKGKYVELRCDPISGHTALYWYRQSLGQGPEFLIYFQGTGAADDSGLPNDRFFAVRPEGSVSTLKIQRTERGDSAVYLCASSPDSSTQYFGPGTRLTVL.